The sequence of this TCR beta chain was determined in a study of T cell changes during pregnancy in multiple sclerosis. Repertoires were generated with immunoSEQ multiplex PCR, while TCRdb's copy carries only in-frame clones and drops some. There are under 110,000 clones in the sample; about 91% occur only once, and 2.5% to 3.5% lies in the top ten. This clone appeared a single time. Between the trimmed V and J ends, which lost 3 bases and 5 bases, there was a span of 16 bases. CDR1 is MNHEY, CDR2 SMNVEV, per germline (reference sequence). The CDR3 consists of 16 residues. This clonotype was obtained from a female donor with multiple sclerosis, enrolled in a pregnancy study. Source: peripheral blood, taken in the second trimester of pregnancy. The chain links TRBV27 to TRBJ1-4; maybe TRBD1 (6 bases). Here the CDR3 DNA reads TGTGCCAGCAGTTTGTGGGTCAAGACAGGAAATGAAAAACTGTTTTTT. Protein product: CASSLWVKTGNEKLFF.